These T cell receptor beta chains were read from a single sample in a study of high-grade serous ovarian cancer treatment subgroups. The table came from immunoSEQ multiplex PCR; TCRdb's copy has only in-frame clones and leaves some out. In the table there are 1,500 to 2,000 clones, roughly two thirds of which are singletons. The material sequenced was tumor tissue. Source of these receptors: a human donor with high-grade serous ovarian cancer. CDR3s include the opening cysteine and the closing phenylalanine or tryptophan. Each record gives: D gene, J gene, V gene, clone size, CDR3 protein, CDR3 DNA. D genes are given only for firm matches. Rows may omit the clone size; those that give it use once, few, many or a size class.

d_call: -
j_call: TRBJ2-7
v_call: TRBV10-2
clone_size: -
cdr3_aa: CASTPWAYEQYF
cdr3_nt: TGCGCCAGCACGCCCTGGGCCTACGAGCAGTACTTC

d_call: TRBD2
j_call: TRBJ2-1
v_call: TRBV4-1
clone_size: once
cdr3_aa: CASSQVPSGSLSYNEQFF
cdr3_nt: TGCGCCAGCAGCCAAGTACCCAGCGGGAGCTTGTCTTACAATGAGCAGTTCTTC

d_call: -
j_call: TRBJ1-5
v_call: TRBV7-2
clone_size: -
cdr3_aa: CASSLVPNSNQPQHF
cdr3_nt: TGTGCCAGCAGCTTAGTCCCAAATAGCAATCAGCCCCAGCATTTT

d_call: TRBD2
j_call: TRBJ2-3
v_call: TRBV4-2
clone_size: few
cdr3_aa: CASSQDISGGTDTQYF
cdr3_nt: TGTGCCAGCAGCCAAGATATTAGCGGGGGCACAGATACGCAGTATTTT

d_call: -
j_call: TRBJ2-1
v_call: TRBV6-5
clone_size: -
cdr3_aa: CASSYPSRAGPEQFF
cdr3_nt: TGTGCCAGCAGTTACCCTTCCCGGGCCGGTCCTGAGCAGTTCTTC

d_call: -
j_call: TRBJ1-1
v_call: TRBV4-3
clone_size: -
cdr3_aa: CASSQAGNTEAFF
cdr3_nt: TGCGCCAGCAGCCAAGCGGGGAACACTGAAGCTTTCTTT

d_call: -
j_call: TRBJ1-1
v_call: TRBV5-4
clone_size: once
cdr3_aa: CASSQDGREAFF
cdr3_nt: TGCGCCAGCAGCCAAGACGGGAGGGAAGCTTTCTTT

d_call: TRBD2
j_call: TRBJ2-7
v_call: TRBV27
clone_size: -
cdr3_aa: CASSPAFSGSSYEQYF
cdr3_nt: TGTGCCAGCAGCCCAGCCTTTAGCGGGAGCTCCTACGAGCAGTACTTC

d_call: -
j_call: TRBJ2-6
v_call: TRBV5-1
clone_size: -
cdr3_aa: CASSPGANVLTF
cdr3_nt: TGCGCCAGCTCCCCGGGGGCCAACGTCCTGACTTTC

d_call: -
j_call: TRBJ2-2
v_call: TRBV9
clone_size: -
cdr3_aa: CASGSGAGELFF
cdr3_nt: TGTGCCAGCGGTTCCGGCGCCGGGGAGCTGTTTTTT

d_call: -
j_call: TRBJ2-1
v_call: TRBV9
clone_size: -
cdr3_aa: CASSVGSSSYNEQFF
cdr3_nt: TGTGCCAGCAGCGTAGGTTCTAGCTCCTACAATGAGCAGTTCTTC

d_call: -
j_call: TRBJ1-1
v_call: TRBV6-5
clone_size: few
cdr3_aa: CASSYESWGGRPEAFF
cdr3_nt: TGTGCCAGCAGTTACGAGTCTTGGGGGGGCCGCCCGGAAGCTTTCTTT

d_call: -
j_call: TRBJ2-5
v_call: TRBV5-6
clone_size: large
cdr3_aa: CASSGETQYF
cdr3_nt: TGTGCCAGCAGCGGGGAGACCCAGTACTTC

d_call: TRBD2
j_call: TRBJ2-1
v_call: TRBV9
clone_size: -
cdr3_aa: CASSTDLSGRASSSSYNEQFF
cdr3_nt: TGTGCCAGCAGCACAGATCTTAGCGGGAGGGCCTCTTCGAGCTCCTACAATGAGCAGTTCTTC

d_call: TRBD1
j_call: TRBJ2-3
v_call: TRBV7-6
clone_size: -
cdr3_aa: CASSSHAPDRTQYF
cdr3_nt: TGTGCCAGCAGCTCGCACGCCCCGGACAGGACGCAGTATTTT

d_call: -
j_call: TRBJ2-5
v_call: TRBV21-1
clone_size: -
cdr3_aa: CASSKVLASGRYQETQYF
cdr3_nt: TGTGCCAGCAGCAAAGTTCTGGCTAGCGGGAGGTATCAAGAGACCCAGTACTTC

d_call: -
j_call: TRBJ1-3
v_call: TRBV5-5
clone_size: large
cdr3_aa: CASSLAGGTGNTIYF
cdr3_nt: TGTGCCAGCAGCTTGGCCGGGGGTACTGGAAACACCATATATTTT

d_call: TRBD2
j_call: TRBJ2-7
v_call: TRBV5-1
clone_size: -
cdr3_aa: CASSLTSGGGYEQYF
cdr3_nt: TGCGCCAGCAGCTTGACTAGCGGGGGGGGCTACGAGCAGTACTTC

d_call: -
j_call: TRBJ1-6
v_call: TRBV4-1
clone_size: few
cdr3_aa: CASSQDNSGGSPLHF
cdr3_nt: TGCGCCAGCAGCCAAGATAATTCGGGAGGTTCACCCCTCCACTTT

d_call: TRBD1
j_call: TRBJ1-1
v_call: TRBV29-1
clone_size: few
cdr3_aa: CSVNYRDRGTEAFF
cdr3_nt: TGCAGCGTCAACTACCGGGACAGGGGGACTGAAGCTTTCTTT

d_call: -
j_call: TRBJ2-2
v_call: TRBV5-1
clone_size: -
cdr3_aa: CASSLGTGLFEFGGELFF
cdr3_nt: TGCGCCAGCAGCTTGGGGACTGGACTTTTCGAATTCGGCGGGGAGCTGTTTTTT

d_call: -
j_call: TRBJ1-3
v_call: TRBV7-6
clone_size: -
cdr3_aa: CASSLSTGSGNTIYF
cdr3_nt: TGTGCCAGCAGCTTGTCCACAGGCTCTGGAAACACCATATATTTT

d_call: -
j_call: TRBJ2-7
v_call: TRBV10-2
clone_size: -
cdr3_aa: CASSEEGISYEQYF
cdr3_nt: TGCGCCAGCAGTGAAGAGGGGATCTCCTACGAGCAGTACTTC

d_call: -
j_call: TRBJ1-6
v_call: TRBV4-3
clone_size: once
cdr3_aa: CASSQGDGTKYNSPLHF
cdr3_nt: TGCGCCAGCAGCCAGGGCGACGGGACAAAGTATAATTCACCCCTCCACTTT

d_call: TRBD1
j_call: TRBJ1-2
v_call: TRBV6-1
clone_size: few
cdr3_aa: CASSATRDRGSLGYGYTF
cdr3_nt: TGTGCCAGCAGTGCCACCCGGGACAGAGGGTCGCTAGGCTATGGCTACACCTTC

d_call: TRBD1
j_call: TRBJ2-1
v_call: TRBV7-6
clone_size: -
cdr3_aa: CASSLEGADYNEQFF
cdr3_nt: TGTGCCAGCAGCTTAGAGGGGGCCGACTACAATGAGCAGTTCTTC

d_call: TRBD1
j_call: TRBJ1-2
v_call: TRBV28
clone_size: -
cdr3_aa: CASSATGSGYTF
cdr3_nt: TGTGCCAGCAGCGCGACAGGGTCTGGCTACACCTTC

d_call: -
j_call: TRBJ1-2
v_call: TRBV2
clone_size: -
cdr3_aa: CASSEASAYNYGYTF
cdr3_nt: TGTGCCAGCAGTGAAGCCAGCGCATATAACTATGGCTACACCTTC

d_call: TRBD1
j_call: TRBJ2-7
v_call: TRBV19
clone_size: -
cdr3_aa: CASSVYRGTYEQYF
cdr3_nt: TGTGCCAGTAGTGTGTACAGGGGTACCTACGAGCAGTACTTC

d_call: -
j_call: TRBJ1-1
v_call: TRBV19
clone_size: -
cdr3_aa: CASSLGEGMNTEAFF
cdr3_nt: TGTGCCAGTAGTTTGGGGGAGGGGATGAACACTGAAGCTTTCTTT

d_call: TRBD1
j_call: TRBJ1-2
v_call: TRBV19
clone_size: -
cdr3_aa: CASSMGQGALNYGYTF
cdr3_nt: TGTGCCAGTAGTATGGGACAGGGGGCATTGAACTATGGCTACACCTTC

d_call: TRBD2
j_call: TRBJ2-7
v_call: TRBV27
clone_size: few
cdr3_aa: CASDREASGTSPPTYEQYF
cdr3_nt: TGTGCCAGCGACAGAGAGGCTAGCGGGACTTCACCTCCAACCTACGAGCAGTACTTC

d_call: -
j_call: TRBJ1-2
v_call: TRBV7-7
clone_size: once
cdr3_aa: CASSIGRKTYGYTF
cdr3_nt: TGTGCCAGCAGCATCGGCCGAAAGACCTATGGCTACACCTTC

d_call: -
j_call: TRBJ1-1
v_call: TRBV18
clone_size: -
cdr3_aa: CASSIQTQNTEAFF
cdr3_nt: TGTGCCAGCTCAATACAGACCCAGAACACTGAAGCTTTCTTT

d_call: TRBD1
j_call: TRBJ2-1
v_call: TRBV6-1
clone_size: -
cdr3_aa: CASSGWTGSSYNEQFF
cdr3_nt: TGTGCCAGCAGTGGTTGGACAGGGAGCTCCTACAATGAGCAGTTCTTC

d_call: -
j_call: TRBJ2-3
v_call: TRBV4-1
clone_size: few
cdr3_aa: CASSQSSTDTQYF
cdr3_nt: TGCGCCAGCAGCCAATCTAGCACAGATACGCAGTATTTT

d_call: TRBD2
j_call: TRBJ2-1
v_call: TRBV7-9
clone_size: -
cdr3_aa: CASSFFFAGGPTPEQFF
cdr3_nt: TGTGCCAGCAGCTTCTTTTTCGCGGGAGGGCCAACCCCTGAGCAGTTCTTC

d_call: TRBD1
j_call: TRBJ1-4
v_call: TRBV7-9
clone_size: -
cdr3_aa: CASSPGQGFRDEKLFF
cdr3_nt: TGTGCCAGCAGCCCCGGACAGGGGTTCCGGGACGAAAAACTGTTTTTT

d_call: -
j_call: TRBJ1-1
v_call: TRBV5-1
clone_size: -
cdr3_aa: CASSLTEREAFF
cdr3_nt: TGCGCCAGCAGCCTGACCGAGCGTGAAGCTTTCTTT

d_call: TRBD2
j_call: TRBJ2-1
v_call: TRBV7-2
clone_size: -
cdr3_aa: CASSLASSGSSFF
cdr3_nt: TGTGCCAGCAGCTTAGCGTCTAGCGGGAGTTCTTTCTTC

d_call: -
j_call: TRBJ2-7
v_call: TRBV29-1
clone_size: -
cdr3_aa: CSVALTPYEQYF
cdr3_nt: TGCAGCGTTGCCCTTACCCCCTACGAGCAGTACTTC

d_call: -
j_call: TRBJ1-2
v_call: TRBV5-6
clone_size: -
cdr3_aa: CASSLGTAYGYTF
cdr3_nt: TGTGCCAGCAGCTTGGGGACGGCCTATGGCTACACCTTC

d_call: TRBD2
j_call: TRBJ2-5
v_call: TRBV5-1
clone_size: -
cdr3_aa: CASSVLAGTGETQYF
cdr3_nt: TGCGCCAGCAGTGTGCTAGCGGGTACTGGAGAGACCCAGTACTTC

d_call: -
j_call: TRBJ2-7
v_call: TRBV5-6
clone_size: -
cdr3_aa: CASSFRDGSYEQYF
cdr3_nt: TGTGCCAGCAGCTTCCGGGACGGGAGCTACGAGCAGTACTTC

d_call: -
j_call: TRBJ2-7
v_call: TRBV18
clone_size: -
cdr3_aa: CASSPRQGTYEQYF
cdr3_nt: TGTGCCAGCTCACCACGGCAGGGGACCTACGAGCAGTACTTC

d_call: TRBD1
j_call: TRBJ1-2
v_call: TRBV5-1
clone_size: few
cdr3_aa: CASSLVTGSYGYTF
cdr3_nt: TGCGCCAGCAGCTTGGTGACAGGGAGCTATGGCTACACCTTC

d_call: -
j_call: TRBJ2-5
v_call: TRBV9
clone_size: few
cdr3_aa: CASSPHPDQETQYF
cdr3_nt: TGTGCCAGCAGCCCTCACCCCGACCAAGAGACCCAGTACTTC

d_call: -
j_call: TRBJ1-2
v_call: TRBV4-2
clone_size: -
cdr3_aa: CASSQDASFYGYTF
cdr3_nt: TGTGCCAGCAGCCAAGACGCGAGTTTCTATGGCTACACCTTC

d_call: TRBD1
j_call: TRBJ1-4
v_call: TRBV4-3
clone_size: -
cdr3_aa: CASSLTQGATNEKLFF
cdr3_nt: TGCGCCAGCAGCCTGACACAGGGGGCAACTAATGAAAAACTGTTTTTT

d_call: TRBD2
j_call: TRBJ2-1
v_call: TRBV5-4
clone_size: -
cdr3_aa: CASSLGTSDRNEQFF
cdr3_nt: TGTGCCAGCAGCTTGGGGACTAGCGATCGCAATGAGCAGTTCTTC

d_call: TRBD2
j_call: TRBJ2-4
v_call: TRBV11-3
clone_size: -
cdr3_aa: CASSLDPWREVVKNIQYF
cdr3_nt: TGTGCCAGCAGCTTAGACCCATGGCGGGAGGTTGTCAAAAACATTCAGTACTTC

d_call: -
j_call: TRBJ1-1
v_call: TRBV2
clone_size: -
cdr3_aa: CASRKGHEAFF
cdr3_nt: TGTGCCAGCAGGAAGGGTCATGAAGCTTTCTTT

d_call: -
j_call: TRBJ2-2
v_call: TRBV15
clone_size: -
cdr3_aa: CATSPQNTGELFF
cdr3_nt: TGTGCCACCAGCCCACAGAACACCGGGGAGCTGTTTTTT